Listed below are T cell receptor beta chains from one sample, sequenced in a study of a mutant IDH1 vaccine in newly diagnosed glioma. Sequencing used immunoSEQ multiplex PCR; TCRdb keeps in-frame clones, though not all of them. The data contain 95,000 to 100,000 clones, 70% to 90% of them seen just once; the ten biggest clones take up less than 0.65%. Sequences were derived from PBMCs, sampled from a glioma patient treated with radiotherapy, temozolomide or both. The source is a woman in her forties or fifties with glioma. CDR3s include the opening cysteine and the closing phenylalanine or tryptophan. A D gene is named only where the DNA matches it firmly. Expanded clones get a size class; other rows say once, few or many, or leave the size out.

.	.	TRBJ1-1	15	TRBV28	CASSPLQGLYTEAFF	TGTGCCAGCAGTCCTCTACAGGGACTTTACACTGAAGCTTTCTTT
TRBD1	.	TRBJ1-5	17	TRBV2	CASSDPWGQGTNQPQHF	TGTGCCAGCAGCGATCCGTGGGGACAGGGGACGAATCAGCCCCAGCATTTT
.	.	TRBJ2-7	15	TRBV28	CASTGPGVSRWEQYF	TGTGCCAGCACCGGTCCGGGAGTCTCCCGGTGGGAGCAGTACTTC
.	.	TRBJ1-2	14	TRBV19	CASQPQGANYGYTF	TGTGCCAGTCAGCCCCAGGGAGCTAACTATGGCTACACCTTC
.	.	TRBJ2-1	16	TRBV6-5	CASSYSGGGGRDEQFF	TGTGCCAGCAGTTACTCAGGAGGGGGTGGCCGCGATGAGCAGTTCTTC
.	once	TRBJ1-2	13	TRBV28	CASSSGQLYGYTF	TGTGCCAGCAGTTCGGGACAACTCTATGGCTACACCTTC
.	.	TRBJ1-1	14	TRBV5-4	CASSLAGTPGGAFF	TGTGCCAGCAGCTTGGCCGGGACCCCGGGAGGAGCTTTCTTT
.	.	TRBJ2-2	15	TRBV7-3	CASSYGTPLGGELFF	TGTGCCAGCAGCTACGGGACCCCGCTAGGCGGGGAGCTGTTTTTT
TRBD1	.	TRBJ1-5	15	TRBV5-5	CASSQGQLNHQPQHF	TGTGCCAGCAGCCAGGGACAGCTTAACCATCAGCCCCAGCATTTT
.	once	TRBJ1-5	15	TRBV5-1	CASSLAGDSNQPQHF	TGCGCCAGCAGCTTGGCGGGGGATAGCAATCAGCCCCAGCATTTT
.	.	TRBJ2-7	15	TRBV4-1	CASSLRGLGVDEQYF	TGCGCCAGCAGCCTAAGGGGCCTAGGAGTCGACGAGCAGTACTTC
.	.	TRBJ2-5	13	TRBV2	CASSEVTVETQYF	TGTGCCAGCAGTGAAGTGACAGTTGAGACCCAGTACTTC
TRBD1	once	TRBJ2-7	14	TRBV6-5	CASSDRVPYYEQYF	TGTGCCAGCAGTGACAGGGTACCATACTACGAGCAGTACTTC
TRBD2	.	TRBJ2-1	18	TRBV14	CASSQVGSSGRTYNEQFF	TGTGCCAGCAGCCAAGTGGGCTCTAGCGGGAGAACTTACAATGAGCAGTTCTTC